This T cell receptor (beta chain) was documented in a study of early T cells in non-severe SARS-CoV-2 infection. Individual cDNA molecules received unique molecular identifiers. TCRdb passed the 5' RACE reads through MiXCR, listing each CDR3 protein once. The sample carries tens of thousands of distinct CDR3 sequences, under 14% recorded once. Germline values: CDR1 MNHEY, CDR2 SVGEGT. CDR3 length: 15 residues. Trimming stripped 5 bases from V and 2 bases from J, with 14 bases between. The receptor comes from an adult who was a healthcare worker with PCR-confirmed SARS-CoV-2 infection or an uninfected control (not recorded which). Source material: whole blood. This chain joins TRBV6-2 or TRBV6-3 and TRBJ2-3; no reliable D call. CDR3 in DNA: TGTGCCAGCAGTCCCAGTGGGTCCCCCACAGATACGCAGTATTTT. Amino acid sequence: CASSPSGSPTDTQYF.